These 30 T cell receptor beta chains were all obtained from the same sample, sequenced in a study of blood T cell repertoires in COVID-19. The protocol was immunoSEQ multiplex PCR, while the TCRdb copy is restricted to in-frame clones and leaves out a portion. The table includes 130,000 or so clones, approximately 84% detected once. The sequenced sample was peripheral blood. Receptors originate from a woman over 75 with acute or convalescent COVID-19.

This chain joins TRBV15 and TRBJ1-1; perhaps TRBD1 as D (6 bases). V was trimmed by 1 base and J by 4 bases, leaving 13 bases between them. CDR3 length: 15 amino acids. The V gene's germline CDR1 is LNHNV and CDR2 YYDKDF (reference sequence). The CDR3: CATSRGGTQGTEAFF. The CDR3 region has the DNA TGTGCCACCAGCAGAGGGGGGACACAAGGCACTGAAGCTTTCTTT.

The chain employs TRBV29-1 and TRBJ2-1; 14 bases agree with TRBD2. This CDR3 is built from 14 residues. V trimming: 6 bases; J trimming: 10 bases; junction bases outside the gene matches: 8. Germline V gives CDR1 SQVTM, CDR2 ANQGSEA. The CDR3 protein is CSVGTSGSYGEQFF. The CDR3 bases are TGCAGCGTCGGGACTAGCGGGAGTTATGGAGAGCAGTTCTTC.

The CDR3 is CASSTSVLAKNIQYF. CDR3 in DNA: TGTGCCAGCAGTACTAGCGTTTTAGCCAAAAACATTCAGTACTTC. The chain uses TRBV2 and TRBJ2-4, with 7 bases fitting TRBD2. The CDR3 runs 15 residues. J was trimmed by 0 bases and V by 5 bases; bases with no gene match: 4. Per germline, CDR1 SNHLY and CDR2 FYNNEI.

The V and J genes are TRBV5-8 and TRBJ1-1, with 9 bases that match TRBD1. Germline V gene data show CDR1 as SGHTS and CDR2 as YDEGEE. The CDR3 loop spans 13 amino acids. The V and J ends lost 3 bases and 7 bases, in that order; junction bases with no gene match: 4. CDR3: CASSWGQGGEAFF. The CDR3 nucleotides are TGTGCCAGCAGCTGGGGACAGGGCGGTGAAGCTTTCTTT. Complete variable domain (other parts from reference TRBV5-8 and TRBJ1-1): EAGVTQSPTHLIKTRGQQATLRCSPISGHTSVYWYQQALGLGLQFLLWYDEGEERNRGNFPPRFSGRQFPNYSSELNVNALELEDSALYLCASSWGQGGEAFFGQGTRLTVV.

V is TRBV2 and J is TRBJ1-2; perhaps TRBD1 as D (5 bases). Trimming left V 8 bases short and J 0 bases short, with 10 bases between. The CDR3 loop spans 13 amino acids. The germline V gene has CDR1 SNHLY and CDR2 FYNNEI. CDR3 sequence: CASGRQSNYGYTF. Here the CDR3 DNA reads TGTGCCAGCGGGCGACAGTCTAACTATGGCTACACCTTC.

The rearrangement joins TRBV7-2 to TRBJ2-5, with TRBD1 matching 7 bases. V lost 5 bases and J lost 1; bases outside the gene matches: 4. Germline CDR1 SGHTA, CDR2 FQGNSA. The length of the CDR3 is 14 residues. CDR3 DNA: TGTGCCAGCAGCCGGGGACAGCTCCAAGAGACCCAGTACTTC. It codes for CASSRGQLQETQYF.

The chain combines TRBV4-2 with TRBJ2-1, with 7 bases that match TRBD2. The CDR3 is made up of 16 amino acids. CDR1 is LGHNA and CDR2 is YNFKEQ in the germline V gene. J gave up 5 bases and V 2 bases, and 9 bases lay outside the gene matches. The CDR3: CASSQNSGRGDNEQFF. The DNA for the CDR3 is TGTGCCAGCAGCCAAAATAGCGGGCGGGGTGACAATGAGCAGTTCTTC.

This chain connects TRBV15 to TRBJ1-1; 11 bases line up with TRBD1. Per germline, CDR1 LNHNV and CDR2 YYDKDF (reference sequence). V lost 3 bases to trimming and J lost 3 bases; unmatched junction nucleotides: 12. The CDR3 is 18 amino acids. CDR3 DNA: TGTGCCACCAGCAGCTACGGACAGGGGGCTAATGAGGACACTGAAGCTTTCTTT. This translates into CATSSYGQGANEDTEAFF.

The chain joins TRBV19 to TRBJ2-3, with D possibly matching TRBD1 (6 bases). Germline values: CDR1 LNHDA, CDR2 SQIVND (reference sequence). The CDR3 is made up of 15 amino acids. V dropped 0 bases and J dropped 3 bases, with 10 bases sitting between them. This chain's CDR3 is CASSIDRDTTDTQYF. The CDR3 nucleotides read TGTGCCAGTAGTATAGATCGGGACACAACAGATACGCAGTATTTT.

The V gene is TRBV27, the J gene TRBJ2-3, with D perhaps TRBD1 (6 bases). V dropped 6 bases and J dropped 1 base, with 14 bases sitting between them. CDR3 length equals 15 residues. Germline CDR1 MNHEY, CDR2 SMNVEV (reference sequence). The CDR3 nucleotides are TGTGCCAGCAGGACGCCTGGGGGCGGCACAGATACGCAGTATTTT. Residues: CASRTPGGGTDTQYF.

The chain is built from TRBV27 and TRBJ2-3, with D possibly TRBD2 on 6 matching bases. V dropped 6 bases and J dropped 1 base, with 17 bases sitting between them. Germline loops: CDR1 MNHEY, CDR2 SMNVEV (reference sequence). CDR3 length: 16 amino acids. This chain's CDR3 is CASSRGIGAGTDTQYF. In nucleotides, the CDR3 is TGTGCCAGCAGCCGGGGGATCGGGGCCGGCACAGATACGCAGTATTTT.

The J gene is TRBJ1-2, the V gene TRBV15; 10 nucleotides align to TRBD1. The CDR3 is 16 residues long. The germline V gene has CDR1 LNHNV and CDR2 YYDKDF (reference sequence). After removal of 4 bases from V and 6 bases from J, the junction contained 11 bases not matched to a gene. The CDR3 sequence: CATSTRDRGSSDGYTF. CDR3 nucleotides: TGTGCCACCAGCACTCGGGACAGGGGTAGTTCAGATGGCTACACCTTC.

This clone came up once. The chain recombines TRBV19 with TRBJ1-3, with 7 nucleotides matching TRBD1. V shed 6 bases, J shed 3 bases, and the junction held 11 bases outside the gene matches. Germline loops: CDR1 LNHDA, CDR2 SQIVND (reference sequence). The CDR3 loop spans 16 amino acids. For the CDR3, the DNA is TGTGCCAGTAGCCGATGGGACAGAACACTTGGAAACACCATATATTTT. Translating it yields CASSRWDRTLGNTIYF.

The chain joins TRBV4-1 to TRBJ1-4; D not resolved. From germline, CDR1 is MGHRA and CDR2 YSYEKL. V lost 3 bases and J lost 6, with 14 bases in between. The length of the CDR3 is 15 residues. DNA for the CDR3: TGCGCCAGCAGCCAGCAGGCGTCAGGCTATGAAAAACTGTTTTTT. Translating it yields CASSQQASGYEKLFF.

This clone showed up just a few times. This sequence joins TRBV3-1 (or the pseudogene TRBV3-2) and TRBJ2-1; D is unresolved. The ends were cut back, 1 base at V and 10 bases at J, with 8 bases in the middle. Germline CDR1 LGHDT, CDR2 YNNKEL (reference sequence). This CDR3 contains 12 residues. CDR3 in DNA: TGTGCCAGCAGCCAAGCAAGGAGAGAGCAGTTCTTC. Its protein product is CASSQARREQFF.

The gene calls are TRBV2 and TRBJ2-4; D is perhaps TRBD1 (5 bases). Germline V gene data show CDR1 as SNHLY and CDR2 as FYNNEI. Deletions cut 6 bases from V and 0 bases from J, with 15 bases between. The CDR3 runs to 16 residues. This chain's CDR3 is CASRGQGLLAKNIQYF. CDR3 nucleotides: TGTGCCAGCAGGGGCCAGGGCCTACTAGCCAAAAACATTCAGTACTTC.

This clone was detected a few times. The V and J genes are TRBV4-1 and TRBJ2-1; D perhaps matches TRBD1 (5 bases). The length of the CDR3 is 16 residues. Germline V gene sequence: CDR1 MGHRA, CDR2 YSYEKL. The V gene lost 1 base and the J gene lost 0 bases, with 10 bases spanning the gap. The CDR3 spells CASSQGQQHSYNEQFF. The CDR3 DNA reads TGCGCCAGCAGCCAAGGACAGCAACACTCCTACAATGAGCAGTTCTTC.

The V and J genes are TRBV30 and TRBJ1-1; D is undetermined. Per germline, CDR1 GTSNPN and CDR2 SVGIG (reference sequence). The CDR3 is 17 amino acids. The V and J ends lost 0 bases and 0 bases respectively, with 17 bases between them. CDR3 bases: TGTGCCTGGAGTGTAGCCCCCTCCGGGAGAATGAACACTGAAGCTTTCTTT. Translated: CAWSVAPSGRMNTEAFF.

This clone was detected once. The gene calls are TRBV5-1 and TRBJ2-3; D not resolved. The germline V gene has CDR1 SGHRS and CDR2 YFSETQ. The CDR3 has 12 residues. V was pared by 4 bases and J by 7 bases, with 10 bases between. The CDR3 nucleotides read TGCGCCAGCAGCGCTAGTACCAATACGCAGTATTTT. Translating it yields CASSASTNTQYF.

The J gene is TRBJ1-1, the V gene TRBV27; D perhaps matches TRBD1 (6 bases). The germline V gene encodes CDR1 MNHEY and CDR2 SMNVEV (reference sequence). This CDR3 has 14 amino acids. V dropped 1 base and J dropped 4 bases, with 10 bases sitting between them. CDR3: CASSLWQGSTEAFF. For the CDR3, the DNA is TGTGCCAGCAGTTTATGGCAGGGGTCCACTGAAGCTTTCTTT.

With respect to this clone: Distinct nucleotide sequences in the sample also encode this CDR3. The rearrangement links TRBV9 to TRBJ1-1, with D possibly TRBD1 on 5 matching bases. Germline V lookup: CDR1 SGDLS, CDR2 YYNGEE. With 4 bases removed from V and 4 bases from J, the gap between germline ends came to 11 bases. The CDR3 is 13 residues long. Here the CDR3 reads CASSLGGGTEAFF. The CDR3, as DNA: TGTGCCAGCAGCCTCGGGGGGGGCACTGAAGCTTTCTTT.

The chain recombines TRBV9 with TRBJ1-2; D ambiguous. There are 16 residues in the CDR3. Germline values: CDR1 SGDLS, CDR2 YYNGEE. Between the trimmed V and J ends, which lost 3 bases and 0 bases, there was a span of 15 bases. The chain's CDR3 is CASSGPYRGSNYGYTF. CDR3 bases: TGTGCCAGCAGCGGACCCTATCGGGGTTCTAACTATGGCTACACCTTC.

This clone was detected once. The V and J genes are TRBV27 and TRBJ1-5; a possible D gene is TRBD1 (6 bases). V was clipped by 2 bases and J by 3 bases, with 20 bases between them. In germline, CDR1 is MNHEY, CDR2 SMNVEV (reference sequence). CDR3 length: 18 residues. The CDR3 sequence: CASSLPRWGGNDNQPQHF. In DNA, the CDR3 is TGTGCCAGCAGTTTACCGCGATGGGGGGGCAATGACAATCAGCCCCAGCATTTT.

The V gene is TRBV5-1, the J gene TRBJ2-5; 9 nucleotides align to TRBD2. The length of the CDR3 is 19 residues. Unmatched junction bases numbered 12, after V lost 0 bases and J lost 0 bases. The germline V gene encodes CDR1 SGHRS and CDR2 YFSETQ. This chain's CDR3 is CASSLETTSGLLYQETQYF. CDR3 nucleotide sequence: TGCGCCAGCAGCTTGGAGACGACTAGCGGACTTCTGTACCAAGAGACCCAGTACTTC.

The V and J genes are TRBV5-1 and TRBJ1-2, with no clear D. V was pared by 2 bases and J by 4 bases, with 9 bases between. The CDR3 is made up of 13 amino acids. CDR1 and CDR2 from the germline V gene are SGHRS and YFSETQ. CDR3 sequence: CASSFGQGYGYTF. CDR3 nucleotide sequence: TGCGCCAGCAGCTTTGGGCAAGGCTATGGCTACACCTTC.

The V call is TRBV30, the J call TRBJ2-7, with TRBD2 identical over 8 bases. This CDR3 has 15 amino acids. The V gene's germline CDR1 is GTSNPN and CDR2 SVGIG (reference sequence). J was trimmed by 5 bases and V by 3 bases; bases with no gene match: 12. CDR3: CAWRSGGGSRNEQYF. The CDR3 nucleotides read TGTGCCTGGAGAAGCGGGGGCGGTTCTCGGAACGAGCAGTACTTC.

J is TRBJ2-2 and V is TRBV7-2; 11 bases align to TRBD2. This CDR3 comprises 17 residues. Germline CDR1 reads SGHTA; CDR2 reads FQGNSA. V lost 1 base to trimming and J lost 5 bases; unmatched junction nucleotides: 6. CDR3 DNA sequence: TGTGCCAGCAGCTTAGGTAGCGGGAGGGCCGGAACCGGGGAGCTGTTTTTT. Its translation: CASSLGSGRAGTGELFF.

In its sample, this clone was seen once. The chain joins TRBV10-2 to TRBJ2-2; 12 bases are shared with TRBD2. J lost 6 bases, V lost 7 bases, and 6 bases had no gene match. Germline V CDR1 and CDR2: WSHSY, SAAADI. This CDR3 spans 15 amino acids. The CDR3 DNA is TGCGCCAGCAAGACTAGCGGGAGTGTCTCCGGGGAGCTGTTTTTT. Translating it yields CASKTSGSVSGELFF.

This clone was detected only once. The V call is TRBV2, the J call TRBJ2-1; D possibly corresponds to TRBD1 (5 bases). The CDR3 runs to 12 residues. The germline CDR1 and CDR2 sequences are SNHLY and FYNNEI. V lost 3 bases and J lost 7, with 7 bases in between. CDR3 sequence: CASSDQGNEQFF. As DNA, the CDR3 is TGTGCCAGCAGTGATCAGGGAAATGAGCAGTTCTTC. The whole variable domain, remainder taken from reference TRBV2 and TRBJ2-1, is EPEVTQTPSHQVTQMGQEVILRCVPISNHLYFYWYRQILGQKVEFLVSFYNNEISEKSEIFDDQFSVERPDGSNFTLKIRSTKLEDSAMYFCASSDQGNEQFFGPGTRLTVL.

The rearrangement uses TRBV7-8 and TRBJ1-1; 8 bases fit TRBD1. The CDR3 is 16 amino acids. Germline CDR1 reads SGHVS; CDR2 reads FQNEAQ. The J segment lost 0 bases and the V segment lost 1 base, leaving 4 bases of the junction unmatched. The CDR3: CASSLGRGLLNTEAFF. CDR3 bases: TGTGCCAGCAGCTTAGGCAGGGGGCTGTTGAACACTGAAGCTTTCTTT.